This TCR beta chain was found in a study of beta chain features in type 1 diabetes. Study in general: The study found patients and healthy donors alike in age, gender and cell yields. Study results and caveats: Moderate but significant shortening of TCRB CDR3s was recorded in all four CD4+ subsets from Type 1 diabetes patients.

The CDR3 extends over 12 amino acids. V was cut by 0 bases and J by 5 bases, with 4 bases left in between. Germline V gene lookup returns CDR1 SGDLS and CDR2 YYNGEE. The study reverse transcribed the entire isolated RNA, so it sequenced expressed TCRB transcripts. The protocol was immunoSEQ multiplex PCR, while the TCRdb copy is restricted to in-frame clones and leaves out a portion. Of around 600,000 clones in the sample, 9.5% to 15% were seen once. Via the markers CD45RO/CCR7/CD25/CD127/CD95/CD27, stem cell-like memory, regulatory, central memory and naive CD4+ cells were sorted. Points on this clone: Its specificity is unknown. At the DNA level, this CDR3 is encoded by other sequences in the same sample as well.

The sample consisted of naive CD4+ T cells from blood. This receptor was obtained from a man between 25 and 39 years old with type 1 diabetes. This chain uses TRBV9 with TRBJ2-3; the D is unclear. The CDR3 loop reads CASSVDRDTQYF. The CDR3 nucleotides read TGTGCCAGCAGCGTAGATAGAGATACGCAGTATTTT.